This is a list of T cell receptor beta chains from one sample in a study of PD-1 blockade in classical Hodgkin lymphoma. TCRdb's table, derived via immunoSEQ multiplex PCR, lists solely in-frame clones and lacks some. The table lists some 150,000 clones, 78% of them singletons. This specimen was peripheral blood mononuclear cells (PBMCs), taken before the second cycle of nivolumab. The receptors here all came from a human donor with classical Hodgkin lymphoma. Both conserved end residues are part of each CDR3. D genes are given only for firm matches.

D	V	length	J	CDR3	DNA
TRBD1	TRBV6-5	14	TRBJ2-7	CASSDHRGEDEQYF	TGTGCCAGCAGTGACCACAGGGGTGAGGACGAGCAGTACTTC
.	TRBV10-3	16	TRBJ1-1	CAISESMKGGNTEAFF	TGTGCCATCAGTGAGTCTATGAAGGGGGGAAACACTGAAGCTTTCTTT
TRBD1	TRBV27	15	TRBJ2-7	CASSARRGPVYEQYF	TGTGCCAGCAGTGCCCGAAGGGGGCCGGTGTACGAGCAGTACTTC
TRBD1	TRBV2	12	TRBJ1-4	CASHRDSEKLFF	TGTGCCAGCCACCGGGACAGTGAAAAACTGTTTTTT
.	TRBV18	17	TRBJ1-6	CASSPTHPGQNNSPLHF	TGTGCCAGCTCACCGACCCACCCTGGACAGAATAATTCACCCCTCCACTTT
.	TRBV6-5	10	TRBJ1-5	CASSQEPQHF	TGTGCCAGCAGCCAGGAGCCCCAGCATTTT
TRBD1	TRBV28	16	TRBJ1-4	CASSPLAGGDNEKLFF	TGTGCCAGCAGCCCTCTGGCAGGGGGGGATAATGAAAAACTGTTTTTT
.	TRBV9	12	TRBJ2-2	CASSVQPGELFF	TGTGCCAGCAGCGTCCAGCCCGGGGAGCTGTTTTTT
.	TRBV5-4	15	TRBJ2-1	CASSPPLTPYNEQFF	TGTGCCAGCAGCCCGCCGTTGACCCCCTACAATGAGCAGTTCTTC
.	TRBV9	14	TRBJ1-4	CASSVGAGNEKLFF	TGTGCCAGCAGCGTAGGGGCCGGGAATGAAAAACTGTTTTTT
.	TRBV19	12	TRBJ2-1	CASSITGFEQFF	TGTGCCAGTAGTATAACAGGGTTTGAGCAGTTCTTC